This section outlines one T cell receptor beta chain sequence together with its context. Per the germline V gene, CDR1 is SGHTS and CDR2 is YDEGEE. The CDR3 is 17 amino acids. V lost 1 base to trimming and J lost 5 bases, with 21 bases between them. This entry belongs to a study of shared clonotypes between healthy human individuals. At the level of the study: Donor ages ranged 18 to 49 years: a couple of women, a few men.

Method: immunoSEQ multiplex PCR; TCRdb's copy keeps in-frame clones and lacks some. The table lists roughly 720,000 clones, about 90% of them singletons. Sequenced input: memory CD8+ T cells from PBMCs. Stated subset: CD45RO+ cells pooled with CCR7-negative TemRA cells. The V gene is TRBV5-8, the J gene TRBJ1-2; the D is unclear. The sequence derives from a man aged 18 to 30 in good health. Some clones in this sample may be carry-over from other donors' samples. The CDR3 DNA is TGTGCCAGCAGCTTGCAGTTATACAGCCCTCTGGGATATGGCTACACCTTC. Its protein is CASSLQLYSPLGYGYTF.